This is a list of T cell receptor beta chains from one sample in a study of cytomegalovirus exposure and HLA in healthy donors. Clones were read by immunoSEQ multiplex PCR, and TCRdb kept only the in-frame ones, dropping some. The sample includes some 250,000 clones, roughly 88% seen only once; the top ten take 3.1%. The sample was PBMCs. These receptors were taken from a woman aged 30 to 39 in good health and CMV-seronegative. Both conserved end residues are part of each CDR3. A D gene is named only where the DNA matches it firmly. Only some rows state a clone size, as once, few, many or a class for expanded clones.

V: TRBV6-5; D: TRBD1; J: TRBJ1-1; size: once; DNA: TGTGCCAGCAGTTTGACAGGGAGGGGGACTGAAGCTTTCTTT; CDR3: CASSLTGRGTEAFF
V: TRBV13; D: -; J: TRBJ2-7; size: -; DNA: TGTGCCAGCAGCCCCGGACCCAGGGAGCAGTACTTC; CDR3: CASSPGPREQYF
V: TRBV29-1; D: TRBD2; J: TRBJ2-7; size: once; DNA: TGCAGCGTTGGGGAAGGCGGGAGGAGCTCCTACGAGCAGTACTTC; CDR3: CSVGEGGRSSYEQYF
V: TRBV28; D: -; J: TRBJ2-1; size: -; DNA: TGTGCCAGCAGTACACCGGGAGTTCACAATGAGCAGTTCTTC; CDR3: CASSTPGVHNEQFF
V: TRBV9; D: TRBD2; J: TRBJ2-1; size: -; DNA: TGTGCCAGCAGCCCCCGTGTGCCGGGCGGGAGGGCCGAGTACAATGAGCAGTTCTTC; CDR3: CASSPRVPGGRAEYNEQFF
V: TRBV13; D: -; J: TRBJ2-7; size: -; DNA: TGTGCCAGCAGCTTAGGTGGTAACCCCTACGAGCAGTACTTC; CDR3: CASSLGGNPYEQYF
V: TRBV5-1; D: TRBD1; J: TRBJ2-1; size: -; DNA: TGCGCCAGCAGCGATGACAGGGGTTCCTACAATGAGCAGTTCTTC; CDR3: CASSDDRGSYNEQFF
V: TRBV6-6; D: -; J: TRBJ2-1; size: once; DNA: TGTGCCAGCAGTACAAGTACCTGGGGTGAGCAGTTCTTC; CDR3: CASSTSTWGEQFF
V: TRBV6-1; D: -; J: TRBJ2-1; size: -; DNA: TGTGCCAGCGGCTATATGGGTGAGCAGTTCTTC; CDR3: CASGYMGEQFF
V: TRBV2; D: -; J: TRBJ2-5; size: -; DNA: TGTGCCAGCAGTGTCCAAGAGACCCAGTACTTC; CDR3: CASSVQETQYF
V: TRBV14; D: -; J: TRBJ1-1; size: -; DNA: TGTGCCAGCAGCCAATTCGGGAGGCACAGAGTGAACACTGAAGCTTTCTTT; CDR3: CASSQFGRHRVNTEAFF
V: TRBV30; D: -; J: TRBJ2-5; size: -; DNA: TGTGCCTGGAGTGTACGGACCAGGCTCCAAGAGACCCAGTACTTC; CDR3: CAWSVRTRLQETQYF
V: TRBV7-3; D: -; J: TRBJ2-3; size: -; DNA: TGTGCCAGCACCGAATTTGGCGGTAGCACAGATACGCAGTATTTT; CDR3: CASTEFGGSTDTQYF
V: TRBV5-1; D: -; J: TRBJ2-7; size: once; DNA: TGCGCCAGCCGTCCTTCTTGGGACGAGCAGTACTTC; CDR3: CASRPSWDEQYF
V: TRBV15; D: -; J: TRBJ2-1; size: once; DNA: TGTGCCACCAGCAGAGATCTACGACGGGAGTACCCGGATGAGCAGTTCTTC; CDR3: CATSRDLRREYPDEQFF
V: TRBV6-5; D: -; J: TRBJ1-1; size: -; DNA: TGTGCCAGCAGTTACAGAAGGAACACTGAAGCTTTCTTT; CDR3: CASSYRRNTEAFF
V: TRBV5-4; D: -; J: TRBJ2-1; size: -; DNA: TGTGCCAGCAGTAAGCTCAGGGGTTCTGAGCAGTTCTTC; CDR3: CASSKLRGSEQFF
V: TRBV6-5; D: TRBD2; J: TRBJ2-2; size: -; DNA: TGTGCCAGCAGTGGGACTAGCGGGAGAAGCGGGGAGCTGTTTTTT; CDR3: CASSGTSGRSGELFF
V: TRBV9; D: TRBD2; J: TRBJ2-2; size: -; DNA: TGTGCCAGCAGCCCCAGACTAGCGGGACCCACCGGGGAGCTGTTTTTT; CDR3: CASSPRLAGPTGELFF
V: TRBV28; D: TRBD2; J: TRBJ2-7; size: -; DNA: TGTGCCAGCAGTTTCTACCGGACTAGCAGAATACCCTACGAGCAGTACTTC; CDR3: CASSFYRTSRIPYEQYF
V: TRBV7-3; D: -; J: TRBJ2-7; size: -; DNA: TGTGCCAGCAGCTTAACGGGGTCGGGGAGCGAGCAGTACTTC; CDR3: CASSLTGSGSEQYF
V: TRBV9; D: -; J: TRBJ2-5; size: -; DNA: TGTGCCAGCAGCGTCCCCCGGGGACACCCAAACCAAGAGACCCAGTACTTC; CDR3: CASSVPRGHPNQETQYF
V: TRBV29-1; D: -; J: TRBJ1-5; size: -; DNA: TGCAGCGTTGTGGTTTTTGGGGACAATCAGCCCCAGCATTTT; CDR3: CSVVVFGDNQPQHF
V: TRBV11-2; D: -; J: TRBJ2-6; size: few; DNA: TGTGCCAGCAGCTTAGCCAATTCTGGGGCCAACGTCCTGACTTTC; CDR3: CASSLANSGANVLTF
V: TRBV9; D: -; J: TRBJ2-1; size: -; DNA: TGTGCCAGCAGCGTAGCGGGCGGACACCAAACCGACAATGAGCAGTTCTTC; CDR3: CASSVAGGHQTDNEQFF
V: TRBV6-1; D: TRBD1; J: TRBJ1-5; size: -; DNA: TGTGCCAGCAGTGAACCCCGGGACAGTTTTTTTCCGCCCCAGCATTTT; CDR3: CASSEPRDSFFPPQHF
V: TRBV6-1; D: -; J: TRBJ2-5; size: -; DNA: TGTGCCAGCAGAAAAACCGGGGGTGAGACCCAGTACTTC; CDR3: CASRKTGGETQYF
V: TRBV2; D: -; J: TRBJ2-7; size: -; DNA: TGTGCCAGCCGGAGATATACAATCTACGAGCAGTACTTC; CDR3: CASRRYTIYEQYF
V: TRBV7-2; D: -; J: TRBJ1-1; size: -; DNA: TGTGCCAGCAGCTTAACACGGGCCGTCACTGAAGCTTTCTTT; CDR3: CASSLTRAVTEAFF
V: TRBV18; D: -; J: TRBJ2-7; size: -; DNA: TGTGCCAGCTCACCCGACAGTACCTACGAGCAGTACTTC; CDR3: CASSPDSTYEQYF
V: TRBV7-3; D: TRBD2; J: TRBJ2-1; size: -; DNA: TGTGCCAGCAGCTTAGATAGCGGGTCTTACAATGAGCAGTTCTTC; CDR3: CASSLDSGSYNEQFF
V: TRBV2; D: -; J: TRBJ2-5; size: few; DNA: TGTGCCAGCAGTGTGAGAGGGGCGATCCAAGAGACCCAGTACTTC; CDR3: CASSVRGAIQETQYF
V: TRBV27; D: -; J: TRBJ2-2; size: few; DNA: TGTGCCAGCAGAGGCACCGGGGAGCTGTTTTTT; CDR3: CASRGTGELFF
V: TRBV15; D: TRBD1; J: TRBJ1-2; size: -; DNA: TGTGCCACCAGCAGTCTGCCCCACTTAAAAGGGACAGGGGACTATGGCTACACCTTC; CDR3: CATSSLPHLKGTGDYGYTF
V: TRBV9; D: TRBD2; J: TRBJ2-7; size: -; DNA: TGTGCCAGCAGCGTAGGTAGCGGGAGGTCGGGGGAGCAGTACTTC; CDR3: CASSVGSGRSGEQYF